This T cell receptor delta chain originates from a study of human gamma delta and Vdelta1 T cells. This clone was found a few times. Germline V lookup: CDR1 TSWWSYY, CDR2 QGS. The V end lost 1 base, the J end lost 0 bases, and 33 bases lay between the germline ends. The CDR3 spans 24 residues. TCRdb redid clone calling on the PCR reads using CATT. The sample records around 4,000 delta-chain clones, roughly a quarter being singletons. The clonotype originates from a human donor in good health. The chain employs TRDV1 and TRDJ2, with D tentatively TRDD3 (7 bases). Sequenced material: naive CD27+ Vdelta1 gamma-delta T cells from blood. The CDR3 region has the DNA TGTGCTCTTGGGGAACCTCCTTCCCTGGGGGGATCGACACGCCCTCCCGCTTTGACAGCACAACTCTTCTTT. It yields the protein CALGEPPSLGGSTRPPALTAQLFF.